These 30 T cell receptor beta chains were all obtained from the same sample, sequenced in a study of blood T cells in healthy people across ages. The authors ran a second PCR of about 6 to 11 cycles using a sample-barcoded 5' primer and a J-beta primer mix. TCRdb re-derived calls from the 5' RACE reads in MiXCR, one entry per CDR3 protein. The sample has hundreds of thousands of distinct CDR3 sequences; roughly 56% are singletons. Source material: blood. These receptors were taken from a man aged 35-49 years in good health.

The J gene is TRBJ1-6, the V gene TRBV29-1; unclear D gene. The CDR3 extends over 12 amino acids. Germline CDR1 reads SQVTM; CDR2 reads ANQGSEA. V shed 4 bases and J shed 7 bases, with 8 bases lying between them. The CDR3 sequence: CSVGEGNSPLHF. The CDR3 bases are TGCAGCGTTGGAGAAGGGAATTCACCCCTCCACTTT.

This rearrangement joins TRBV20-1 to TRBJ2-3; 8 positions agree with TRBD2. The trim removed 4 bases at V and 2 bases at J, leaving 8 bases unmatched. The CDR3 spans 15 residues. Germline loops: CDR1 DFQATT, CDR2 SNEGSKA (reference sequence). CDR3 nucleotides: TGCAGTGCTAAGGGGACTAGTCGTCCCACAGATACGCAGTATTTT. Translation: CSAKGTSRPTDTQYF.

This clonotype was observed a handful of times. CDR3 nucleotides: TGCGCCAGCAGCTTACCCACGTGGGCGCCCTCCTACGAGCAGTACTTC. The encoded protein is CASSLPTWAPSYEQYF. The rearrangement joins TRBV5-1 to TRBJ2-7; unclear D gene. The CDR3 covers 16 residues. Germline V gives CDR1 SGHRS, CDR2 YFSETQ. With 2 bases removed from V and 0 bases from J, the gap between germline ends came to 15 bases.

The chain employs TRBV5-1 and TRBJ2-1, with D possibly matching TRBD2 (6 bases). This CDR3 is built from 17 residues. Trimming cost V 0 bases and J 0 bases, with 13 bases left between them. Germline assignment: CDR1 SGHRS and CDR2 YFSETQ. CDR3 sequence: CASSLAGSPSSYNEQFF. The DNA for the CDR3 is TGCGCCAGCAGCTTGGCCGGGAGCCCGAGCTCCTACAATGAGCAGTTCTTC. Full variable domain (outside the CDR3, taken from reference TRBV5-1 and TRBJ2-1): KAGVTQTPRYLIKTRGQQVTLSCSPISGHRSVSWYQQTPGQGLQFLFEYFSETQRNKGNFPGRFSGRQFSNSRSEMNVSTLELGDSALYLCASSLAGSPSSYNEQFFGPGTRLTVL.

This chain connects TRBV7-9 to TRBJ2-6; D call uncertain. In germline, CDR1 is SEHNR, CDR2 FQNEAQ (reference sequence). Trimming shortened V by 5 bases and J by 2 bases, and 16 bases separated the two germline ends. The CDR3 has 17 residues. CDR3 bases: TGTGCCAGCAGCCGCGTTCGGGCCTCGGCTGGGGCCAACGTCCTGACTTTC. Translating it yields CASSRVRASAGANVLTF.

The chain combines TRBV29-1 with TRBJ2-1, with 8 bases that match TRBD1. The length of the CDR3 is 14 residues. The ends lost 6 bases at V and 4 bases at J; junction bases unmatched: 8. CDR1 is SQVTM, CDR2 ANQGSEA, per germline. CDR3 DNA sequence: TGCAGCGTAACAAGGAGGGACAGGTACAATGAGCAGTTCTTC. Translation: CSVTRRDRYNEQFF.

V and J are TRBV24-1 and TRBJ2-7; TRBD2 agrees at 9 bases. V was clipped by 4 bases and J by 4 bases; unmatched bases: 7. The CDR3 is made up of 15 amino acids. Germline V gives CDR1 KGHDR, CDR2 SFDVKD. CDR3 DNA sequence: TGTGCCACCAGTGACCCAGCGGGAGGACGATACGAGCAGTACTTC. Amino acids: CATSDPAGGRYEQYF.

The CDR3 sequence is CASSLGGTQGEKLFF. CDR3 nucleotides: TGTGCCAGCAGTCTAGGGGGGACTCAGGGTGAAAAACTGTTTTTT. This rearrangement joins TRBV12-3 or TRBV12-4 to TRBJ1-4; D perhaps matches TRBD1 (6 bases). The CDR3 is made up of 15 amino acids. V was pared by 5 bases and J by 7 bases, with 17 bases between.

The V and J genes are TRBV6-2 or TRBV6-3 and TRBJ2-5; 7 bases map to TRBD1. V lost 5 bases, J lost 5 bases, and 5 bases stayed unmatched. The CDR3 covers 13 residues. Looked up from germline, CDR1 is MNHEY and CDR2 is SVGEGT. DNA of the CDR3: TGTGCCAGCAGTCGACAGGGATGGGAGACCCAGTACTTC. Encoded protein: CASSRQGWETQYF.

V gene TRBV7-2 combines with J gene TRBJ2-7, with D maybe TRBD1 (6 bases). Trimming removed 2 bases at V and 2 bases at J, with 10 bases between. Germline-derived CDR1 and CDR2 are SGHTA and FQGNSA. This CDR3 has 14 amino acids. This CDR3 reads CASSLMPGAYEQYF. The CDR3 nucleotides read TGTGCCAGCAGCTTAATGCCAGGGGCCTACGAGCAGTACTTC.

This chain uses TRBV9 with TRBJ2-6; D not certain. Germline loops: CDR1 SGDLS, CDR2 YYNGEE. The CDR3 consists of 15 residues. The V end lost 0 bases, the J end lost 0 bases, and 4 bases lay between the germline ends. DNA of the CDR3: TGTGCCAGCAGCGTAGTCGACTCTGGGGCCAACGTCCTGACTTTC. This sequence encodes CASSVVDSGANVLTF.

V is TRBV28 and J is TRBJ2-7, with D possibly TRBD1 on 7 matching bases. The end of the DNA fits TRBJ2-4 better, so the J call may be wrong. The CDR3 contains 14 residues. The germline gives CDR1 MDHEN, CDR2 SYDVKM. This chain's CDR3 is CASSIQQGRNIQYF. CDR3 bases: TGTGCCAGCAGTATCCAACAGGGGAGGAACATTCAGTACTTC.

The chain joins TRBV6-5 to TRBJ1-1; D unclear. The CDR3 has 14 residues. V lost 0 bases, J lost 7 bases, and 12 bases lay in between. From germline, CDR1 is MNHEY and CDR2 SVGAGI. The CDR3 region is CASSYSRPGGEAFF. DNA for the CDR3: TGTGCCAGCAGTTACTCAAGGCCGGGCGGTGAAGCTTTCTTT.

This clonotype has just one count. The V call is TRBV20-1, the J call TRBJ2-3; D gene ambiguous. V lost 6 bases and J lost 5, with 12 bases in between. This CDR3 spans 12 amino acids. CDR1 is DFQATT, CDR2 SNEGSKA, per germline (reference sequence). CDR3 protein: CSAGRFGDTQYF. CDR3 DNA: TGCAGTGCCGGACGGTTTGGAGATACGCAGTATTTT.

J is TRBJ2-4 and V is TRBV6-5; 12 nucleotides match TRBD2. Germline CDR1 MNHEY, CDR2 SVGAGI. The CDR3 totals 16 residues. The V segment lost 5 bases and the J segment 6 bases; nucleotides outside the gene matches: 8. The CDR3, as DNA: TGTGCCAGCAGTCGGGCTAGCGGGGGGGTTGGAAACATTCAGTACTTC. Amino acids: CASSRASGGVGNIQYF.

As concerns this clonotype: A read error may be the cause here, since a much bigger clone is one base away. The genes are TRBV6-1 and TRBJ2-1; 7 nucleotides match TRBD2. The germline gives CDR1 MNHNS, CDR2 SASEGT. The length of the CDR3 is 15 residues. V lost 3 bases and J lost 4; bases outside the gene matches: 6. CDR3 sequence (DNA): TGTGCCAGCAGTGAGGGACGAGCGGGGTACAATGAGCAGTTCTTC. This encodes CASSEGRAGYNEQFF.

To note about this clonotype: An end of the junction does not agree with germline; a read error may underlie this. J is TRBJ1-6 and V is TRBV28; D is perhaps TRBD1 (6 bases). Germline V CDR1 and CDR2: MDHEN, SYDVKM. CDR3 length: 14 amino acids. CDR3 coding DNA: TGTGCCAGCGGGGCCGACAGGTCCAATTCGCCCCTCCACTTT. This sequence encodes CASGADRSNSPLHF.

The chain uses TRBV9 and TRBJ1-1; D remains ambiguous. The V end was cut by 4 bases, the J end by 2 bases, with 9 bases between. CDR1 and CDR2 (germline): SGDLS, YYNGEE. The CDR3 length is 13 residues. CDR3 amino acids: CASSRGINTEAFF. DNA for the CDR3: TGTGCCAGCAGCCGCGGGATTAACACTGAAGCTTTCTTT.

The chain joins TRBV10-3 to TRBJ2-3; D uncertain. From germline, CDR1 is ENHRY and CDR2 SYGVKD. CDR3 size: 14 residues. V lost 11 bases to trimming and J lost 3 bases, with 18 bases between them. CDR3 in DNA: TGTGCCTCGTCGAGCGTGAGTCAAACAGATACGCAGTATTTT. This codes for CASSSVSQTDTQYF.

This clonotype appeared a single time. The V and J genes are TRBV3-1 and TRBJ2-2; D might be TRBD1 or TRBD2, each matching 7 bases. The CDR3 contains 17 residues. V lost 2 bases to trimming and J lost 3 bases, with 16 bases between them. The germline V gene has CDR1 LGHDT and CDR2 YNNKEL (reference sequence). Written as DNA, the CDR3 is TGTGCCAGCAGCCAACCAGGGGGGGTCGGTGACACCGGGGAGCTGTTTTTT. It codes for CASSQPGGVGDTGELFF. The complete variable domain, with remaining parts taken from reference TRBV3-1 and TRBJ2-2, reads DTAVSQTPKYLVTQMGNDKSIKCEQNLGHDTMYWYKQDSKKFLKIMFSYNNKELIINETVPNRFSPKSPDKAHLNLHINSLELGDSAVYFCASSQPGGVGDTGELFFGEGSRLTVL.

This clonotype was counted between two and nine times. The chain has TRBV6-2 or TRBV6-3 and TRBJ2-5, with 8 positions matching TRBD1. The germline gives CDR1 MNHEY, CDR2 SVGEGT. V was clipped by 1 base and J by 4 bases; unmatched bases: 8. The CDR3 has 16 residues. CDR3 in DNA: TGTGCCAGCAGTTACTACGGACAGGGACTGGGAGAGACCCAGTACTTC. Translated, it gives CASSYYGQGLGETQYF.

This clonotype was picked up a small number of times. A much larger clone differs by one base, so this may be a read error. The chain links TRBV20-1 to TRBJ2-1; a weak D match, TRBD2 (5 bases). Per the germline V gene, CDR1 is DFQATT and CDR2 is SNEGSKA (reference sequence). Trimming took 0 bases from V and 10 from J, leaving 16 bases between them. The CDR3 loop spans 14 amino acids. CDR3 sequence: CSARDQADFGEQFF. CDR3 in DNA: TGCAGTGCTAGAGATCAGGCGGACTTCGGGGAGCAGTTCTTC.

The genes are TRBV20-1 and TRBJ2-7; tentatively, D is TRBD1 (6 bases). V lost 1 base and J lost 7, with 14 bases in between. This CDR3 comprises 13 residues. The V gene's germline CDR1 is DFQATT and CDR2 SNEGSKA (reference sequence). CDR3 amino acids: CSARGQANNEQYF. DNA for the CDR3: TGCAGTGCTAGAGGACAGGCCAACAATGAGCAGTACTTC.

In this sample, this clonotype turned up a few times. The chain couples TRBV20-1 to TRBJ2-7; 7 bases match TRBD2. Trimming cost V 6 bases and J 3 bases; bases outside gene matches: 8. Germline V gene sequence: CDR1 DFQATT, CDR2 SNEGSKA (reference sequence). The CDR3 contains 13 residues. Written as DNA, the CDR3 is TGCAGTGCCGACCCGGGAGGAGTCTACGAGCAGTACTTC. This gives the protein CSADPGGVYEQYF.

This clonotype was counted a few times. The rearrangement links TRBV13 to TRBJ2-5; D gene unclear. Trimming cost V 2 bases and J 2 bases, with 6 bases left between them. This CDR3 is built from 13 residues. Germline assignment: CDR1 PRHDT and CDR2 FYEKMQ (reference sequence). The CDR3 region is CASSLLQQETQYF. CDR3 DNA: TGTGCCAGCAGCTTATTACAACAAGAGACCCAGTACTTC.

This chain uses TRBV7-2 with TRBJ2-1; 7 nucleotides agree with TRBD1. The length of the CDR3 is 15 residues. After removal of 5 bases from V and 5 bases from J, the junction contained 9 bases not matched to a gene. In germline, CDR1 is SGHTA, CDR2 FQGNSA. CDR3 loop: CASSHAAQGDNEQFF. The CDR3 DNA reads as TGTGCCAGCAGCCATGCAGCGCAGGGGGACAATGAGCAGTTCTTC.

The chain has TRBV12-3 or TRBV12-4 and TRBJ2-5; 9 positions match TRBD1. The trim removed 1 base at V and 4 bases at J, leaving 10 bases unmatched. This CDR3 has 17 amino acids. The CDR3 sequence is CASSLVQGAWDGETQYF. For the CDR3, the DNA is TGTGCCAGCAGTTTAGTACAGGGGGCATGGGACGGAGAGACCCAGTACTTC.

J is TRBJ2-3 and V is TRBV7-9; 7 bases agree with TRBD2. The CDR3 length is 15 residues. The J segment lost 2 bases and the V segment lost 5 bases, leaving 7 bases of the junction unmatched. Germline V CDR1 and CDR2: SEHNR, FQNEAQ (reference sequence). The CDR3 DNA reads as TGTGCCAGCAGCGAGGGACTATCCAACACAGATACGCAGTATTTT. This codes for CASSEGLSNTDTQYF.

In DNA, the CDR3 is TGCAGTGCTGCTCCATTTAGCGGGGGCCGGTACAATGAGCAGTTCTTC. It specifies CSAAPFSGGRYNEQFF. The V gene is TRBV20-1, the J gene TRBJ2-1; 9 bases align to TRBD2. The junction had 12 bases not matched to a gene; V was cut back by 5 bases and J by 4 bases. CDR1 and CDR2 (germline): DFQATT, SNEGSKA (reference sequence). The CDR3 is made up of 16 amino acids.

This clonotype turned up a few times. This chain uses TRBV29-1 with TRBJ2-5; 8 nucleotides agree with TRBD2. The CDR3 sequence is 16 residues long. V was clipped by 1 base and J by 5 bases; unmatched bases: 12. Germline CDR1 SQVTM, CDR2 ANQGSEA. CDR3 sequence: CSVEVPLAGRRETQYF. CDR3 in DNA: TGCAGCGTTGAAGTTCCTTTAGCGGGGCGGAGGGAGACCCAGTACTTC.